Below, 4 T cell receptor beta chains from the same sample are listed, as sequenced in a study of cytomegalovirus exposure and HLA in healthy donors. The PCR ran on 60 Vbeta and 13 Jbeta primers. TCRdb's copy holds only in-frame clones and misses some; the assay was immunoSEQ multiplex PCR. The sample lists about 60,000 clones; 70% to 80% were seen once. Source material: PBMCs. The receptor source for this set is a woman aged 40 to 50 in good health and CMV-seropositive.

The genes are TRBV19 and TRBJ2-5, with 9 bases that match TRBD2. V shed 6 bases, J shed 5 bases, and the junction held 10 bases outside the gene matches. The germline gives CDR1 LNHDA, CDR2 SQIVND (reference sequence). The CDR3 totals 15 residues. In DNA form, the CDR3 reads TGTGCCAGTAGAAGTCTAGCGGGGAGGGAGGAGACCCAGTACTTC. It yields the protein CASRSLAGREETQYF.

V usage is TRBV15 and J usage is TRBJ1-1; tentatively, D is TRBD1 (5 bases). Deletions cut 3 bases from V and 1 base from J, with 12 bases between. This CDR3 has 15 residues. In germline, CDR1 is LNHNV, CDR2 YYDKDF (reference sequence). The CDR3 loop reads CATSSGLGGNTEAFF. The CDR3 DNA follows: TGTGCCACCAGCAGTGGGTTGGGGGGGAACACTGAAGCTTTCTTT. Drawing the rest from reference TRBV15 and TRBJ1-1, the complete variable domain is DAMVIQNPRYQVTQFGKPVTLSCSQTLNHNVMYWYQQKSSQAPKLLFHYYDKDFNNEADTPDNFQSRRPNTSFCFLDIRSPGLGDTAMYLCATSSGLGGNTEAFFGQGTRLTVV.

The chain uses TRBV12-5 and TRBJ1-4; the match to TRBD1 covers 8 bases. Trimming cost V 3 bases and J 7 bases; bases outside gene matches: 4. The CDR3 covers 14 residues. Germline loops: CDR1 LGHNT, CDR2 FRNRAP. The DNA of the CDR3 is TGTGCTAGTGGTTTACAGGGGGTAGGTGAAAAACTGTTTTTT. It translates to CASGLQGVGEKLFF.

The rearrangement uses TRBV7-8 and TRBJ1-5; D uncertain. V shed 5 bases and J shed 4 bases, with 6 bases lying between them. Germline CDR1 SGHVS, CDR2 FQNEAQ. The CDR3 sequence is 12 residues long. The CDR3 nucleotides are TGTGCCAGCAGCCCATTTAATCAGCCCCAGCATTTT. Translated: CASSPFNQPQHF. Full variable domain (rest looked up from reference TRBV7-8 and TRBJ1-5): GAGVSQSPRYKVAKRGQDVALRCDPISGHVSLFWYQQALGQGPEFLTYFQNEAQLDKSGLPSDRFFAERPEGSVSTLKIQRTQQEDSAVYLCASSPFNQPQHFGDGTRLSIL.